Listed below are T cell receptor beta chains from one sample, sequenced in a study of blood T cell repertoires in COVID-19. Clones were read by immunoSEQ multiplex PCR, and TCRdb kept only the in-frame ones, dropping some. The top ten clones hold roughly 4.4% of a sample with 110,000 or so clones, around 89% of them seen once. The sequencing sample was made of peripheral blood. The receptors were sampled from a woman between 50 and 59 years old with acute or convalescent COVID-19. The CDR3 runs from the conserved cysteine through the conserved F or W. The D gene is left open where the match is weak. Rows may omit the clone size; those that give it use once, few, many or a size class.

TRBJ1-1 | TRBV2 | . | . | TGTGCCAGCAGCTCGACAACCACTCTAACTGAAGCTTTCTTT | CASSSTTTLTEAFF
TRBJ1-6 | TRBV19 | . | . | TGTGCCAGTAGTCACCGACTGAACTCCTATAATTCACCCCTCCACTTT | CASSHRLNSYNSPLHF
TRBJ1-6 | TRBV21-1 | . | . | TGTGCCAGCAGCCCCATTCCACTTTCACCCCTCCACTTT | CASSPIPLSPLHF
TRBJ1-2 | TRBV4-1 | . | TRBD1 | TGCGCCAGCAGCCAAGTGGGACAGGGCTTCTATGGCTACACCTTC | CASSQVGQGFYGYTF
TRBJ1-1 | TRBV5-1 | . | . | TGCGCCAGCAGCTTGACAGGACCGAACACTGAAGCTTTCTTT | CASSLTGPNTEAFF
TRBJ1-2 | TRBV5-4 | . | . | TGTGCCCCAAACAAGGGGTTCGGCTACACCTTC | CAPNKGFGYTF
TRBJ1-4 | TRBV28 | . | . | TGTGCCAGCAGCCTAAATCCGACTCATGCTAATGAAAAACTGTTTTTT | CASSLNPTHANEKLFF
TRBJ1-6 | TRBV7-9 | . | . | TGTGCCAGCAGCGGTAGGGCCGGGACAACCGGACCCCTCCACTTT | CASSGRAGTTGPLHF
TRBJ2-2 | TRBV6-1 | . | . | TGTGCCAGCAGTGAACTATCTGCCGGGGAGCTGTTTTTT | CASSELSAGELFF
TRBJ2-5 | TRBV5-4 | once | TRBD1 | TGTGCCAGCAGCACTCGGACAGGGTTGGAAGAGACCCAGTACTTC | CASSTRTGLEETQYF
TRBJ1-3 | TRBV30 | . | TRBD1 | TGTGCCTGGAGTGGCTCTTTTCAGGGGGCTGGAAACACCATATATTTT | CAWSGSFQGAGNTIYF
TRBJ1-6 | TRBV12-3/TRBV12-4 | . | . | TGTGCCAGCGGTCGGTCGGGGAATTCACCCCTCCACTTT | CASGRSGNSPLHF
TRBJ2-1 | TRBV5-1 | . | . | TGCGCCAGCAGCATACAGGGACCGAACAATGAGCAGTTCTTC | CASSIQGPNNEQFF
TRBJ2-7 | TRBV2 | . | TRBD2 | TGTGCCAGCAGTGAAGCGATTGGGCGGGGGAGCTCCTACGAGCAGTACTTC | CASSEAIGRGSSYEQYF
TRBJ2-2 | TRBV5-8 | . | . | TGTGCCAGCAGCCAAACCGGAGGGGCCTCATGGAGGGAGCTGTTTTTT | CASSQTGGASWRELFF
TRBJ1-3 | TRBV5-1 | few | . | TGCGCCAGCAGCTTGGAAGCTCCGAGCTCTGGAAACACCATATATTTT | CASSLEAPSSGNTIYF
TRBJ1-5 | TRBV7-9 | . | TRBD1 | TGTGCCAGCAGCGCGGGGACAGGGGGTCAGCCCCAGCATTTT | CASSAGTGGQPQHF
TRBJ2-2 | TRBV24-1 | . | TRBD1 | TGTGCCACCGCCCGACAGGGGAGCACCGGGGAGCTGTTTTTT | CATARQGSTGELFF
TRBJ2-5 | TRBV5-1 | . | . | TGCGCCAGCGGCCCAGAACCCACGAGAGGGACCCAGTACTTC | CASGPEPTRGTQYF
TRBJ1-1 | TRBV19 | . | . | TGTGCCAGTAGTTTCCAGGGAGGGGACACTGAAGCTTTCTTT | CASSFQGGDTEAFF
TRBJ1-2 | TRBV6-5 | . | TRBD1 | TGTGCCAGCCAGGACAGGGGAGGTGGCTACACCTTC | CASQDRGGGYTF
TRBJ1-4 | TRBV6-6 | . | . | TGTGCCAGCAGACGATTAACGAATCAGAGGGGGTTGGAGGAAAAACTGTTTTTT | CASRRLTNQRGLEEKLFF
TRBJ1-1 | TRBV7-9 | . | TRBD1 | TGTGCCAGCAGCTTGGGACAGGCGAACACTGAAGCTTTCTTT | CASSLGQANTEAFF
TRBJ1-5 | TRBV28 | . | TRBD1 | TGTGCCAGCAGAACCGACAGGGGAGCATATCAGCCCCAGCATTTT | CASRTDRGAYQPQHF
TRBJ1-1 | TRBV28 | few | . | TGTGCCAGCAGTAATGGACTGCGCACTGAAGCTTTCTTT | CASSNGLRTEAFF
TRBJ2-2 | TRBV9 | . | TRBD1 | TGTGCCAGCAGCGTAGGGGACAGCTACACCGGGGAGCTGTTTTTT | CASSVGDSYTGELFF
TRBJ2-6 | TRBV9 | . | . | TGTGCCAGCTCTCCCGAACGGGGGGCCAGTGGGGCCAACGTCCTGACTTTC | CASSPERGASGANVLTF
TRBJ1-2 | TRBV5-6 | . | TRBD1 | TGTGCCAGCAGCTTAACCGGGACAGGGAGAGATGGCTACACCTTC | CASSLTGTGRDGYTF
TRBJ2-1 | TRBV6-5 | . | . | TGTGCGGGAGTAACACCGGGACGGGCGGGGAATGAGCAGTTCTTC | CAGVTPGRAGNEQFF
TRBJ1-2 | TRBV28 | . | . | TGTGCCAGCAGTTTGTTGCTGGACAGTCGAAGTCACTCCGGCGGGGGCTACACCTTC | CASSLLLDSRSHSGGGYTF
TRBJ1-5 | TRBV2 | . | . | TGTGCCAGCAGTGAGGGCCGCATATTCAATCAGCCCCAGCATTTT | CASSEGRIFNQPQHF
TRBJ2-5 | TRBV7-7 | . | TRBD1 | TGTGCCAGCAGCTTAGCAGGCAGGGGGCCGGGGGAGACCCAGTACTTC | CASSLAGRGPGETQYF
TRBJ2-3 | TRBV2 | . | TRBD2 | TGTGCCAGCAGTGGTGGACTAGCGGGGGGCACAGATACGCAGTATTTT | CASSGGLAGGTDTQYF
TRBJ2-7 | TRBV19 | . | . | TGTGCCAGTAGCATACAGGGTAGTCATCGAGACGAGCAGTACTTC | CASSIQGSHRDEQYF
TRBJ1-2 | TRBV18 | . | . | TGTGCCAGCTCCAAGGGAGGGAAGAGCTATGGCTACACCTTC | CASSKGGKSYGYTF
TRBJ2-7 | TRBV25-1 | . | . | TGTGCCAGCAGTGGCGGTTACACTTACTACGAGCAGTACTTC | CASSGGYTYYEQYF
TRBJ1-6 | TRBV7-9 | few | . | TGTGCCAGCAGCGAGTGGGGGGAGGCCCTCCACTTT | CASSEWGEALHF
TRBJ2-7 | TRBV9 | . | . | TGTGCCAGCAGCCGGGACACCATTTACGAGCAGTACTTC | CASSRDTIYEQYF
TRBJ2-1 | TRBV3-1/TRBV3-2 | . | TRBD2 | TGTGCCAGCAGCCAAGATGGGACTAAGAATGAGCAGTTCTTC | CASSQDGTKNEQFF
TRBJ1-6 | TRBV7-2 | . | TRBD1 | TGTGCCAGCAGCTTAGCGGTCCCGACAGGGACCTATAATTCACCCCTCCACTTT | CASSLAVPTGTYNSPLHF
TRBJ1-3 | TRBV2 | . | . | TGTGCCAGCAGTGCTTACAGGCCATCTGGAAACACCATATATTTT | CASSAYRPSGNTIYF
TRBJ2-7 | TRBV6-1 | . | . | TGTGCCAGCAGTGAAGCCTGGACAGTAAACGAGCAGTACTTC | CASSEAWTVNEQYF